The rows below give T cell receptor beta chains drawn from one sample of a study of cytomegalovirus exposure and HLA in healthy donors. Libraries were prepared by immunoSEQ multiplex PCR; TCRdb keeps only in-frame clonotypes and omits some of them. The sample yields 150,000 to 170,000 clones, 80% seen once. The sequencing input was PBMCs. The receptor source for this set is a man aged 25 to 40 in good health and CMV-seropositive. Each CDR3 is given with its conserved first and last residue. D genes are given only for firm matches.

>TRBJ2-5|.|TRBV2
TGTGCCAGCTCCAGTCAACAAGAGACCCAGTACTTC
CASSSQQETQYF
>TRBJ2-7|.|TRBV2
TGTGCCAGCAGTGTCGCGACGGGAGCTCCAACCTACGAGCAGTACTTC
CASSVATGAPTYEQYF
>TRBJ2-1|TRBD2|TRBV6-4
TGTGCCAGCAGTGACGTGGTAGCGGGAGGTGAGCAGTTCTTC
CASSDVVAGGEQFF
>TRBJ2-3|.|TRBV9
TGTGCCAGCAGCGTAGGCGGAGCCGGCACAGATACGCAGTATTTT
CASSVGGAGTDTQYF
>TRBJ2-7|TRBD2|TRBV27
TGTGCCAGCGGATACCCTAGCGGGAGGGTTTTACGCGAGCAGTACTTC
CASGYPSGRVLREQYF
>TRBJ2-2|.|TRBV5-5
TGTGCCAGCAGCTTGTTCCCGGGGGAGGGGGAGCTGTTTTTT
CASSLFPGEGELFF
>TRBJ1-2|.|TRBV9
TGTGCCAGCAGCAATTCGATCGGGGGGGGCGACTATGGCTACACCTTC
CASSNSIGGGDYGYTF
>TRBJ2-7|TRBD2|TRBV15
TGTGCCACCAGCAGAGATCGGGCTAGCGGGGCCTACGAGCAGTACTTC
CATSRDRASGAYEQYF
>TRBJ2-7|.|TRBV5-1
TGCGCCAGCAGCTTGCTTGACAGTAACGAGCAGTACTTC
CASSLLDSNEQYF
>TRBJ1-2|TRBD1|TRBV12-5
TGTGCTAGTGGTTTGGGTGGACAGGGGGCTTCTGGCTACACCTTC
CASGLGGQGASGYTF